The T cell receptor (beta chain) under discussion was sequenced for a study of intratumoral heterogeneity in liver cancer. TCRdb keeps only in-frame clones here, not all; method: immunoSEQ multiplex PCR. The sample lists over 5,000 clones, 55% occurring once. This clone counts as medium-sized. Multiple geographically separated regions of the hepatocellular carcinoma nodule were sampled separately. The clonotype was recovered from a man aged 65-85 years with hepatocellular carcinoma. Sequencing was performed on tumor tissue, taken before any cancer treatment.

DNA for the CDR3: TGTGCCAGCAGCTCGAACCGGGACAGGGTTAGGGAGACCCAGTACTTC. This codes for CASSSNRDRVRETQYF. This chain joins TRBV7-9 and TRBJ2-5, with 9 nucleotides matching TRBD1. The germline gives CDR1 SEHNR, CDR2 FQNEAQ (reference sequence). This CDR3 has 16 residues. Trimming removed 4 bases from V and 5 bases from J; junction bases left unmatched: 11.